The 22 T cell receptor beta chains below all came from one sample that was sequenced in a study of T-cell reconstitution after alpha-beta-depleted transplantation in children. Molecular barcoding with unique molecular identifiers was used for the TCRbeta library. TCRdb ran MiXCR on the PCR reads and lists one entry per CDR3 protein. The table includes 800,000 to 1,000,000 distinct CDR3 sequences, under 30% detected once. The sequenced sample was PBMCs, mostly from graft donor cells, obtained 360 days after TCRalphabeta/CD19-depleted stem cell transplant. Receptor source: a boy less than two years old who had a stem cell transplant for SCID, so the T cells may come from the graft donor.

This clonotype has only a few counts. The V and J genes are TRBV3-1 and TRBJ1-2; a weak D match, TRBD1 (5 bases). V was cut by 4 bases and J by 0 bases, with 18 bases left in between. Germline V CDR1 and CDR2: LGHDT, YNNKEL (reference sequence). The CDR3 length is 17 residues. The chain's CDR3 is CASSPRRAFLANYGYTF. CDR3 nucleotide sequence: TGTGCCAGCAGCCCACGCAGGGCCTTTTTAGCTAACTATGGCTACACCTTC.

The V gene is TRBV20-1, the J gene TRBJ2-5; TRBD2 is a possible D gene (5 bases). Trimming cost V 5 bases and J 5 bases, with 15 bases left between them. Germline lookup yields CDR1 DFQATT and CDR2 SNEGSKA (reference sequence). The CDR3 sequence is 13 residues long. CDR3 protein: CSAPHNGEETQYF. The CDR3 nucleotides are TGCAGTGCTCCTCATAACGGGGAGGAGACCCAGTACTTC.

This chain uses TRBV5-5 with TRBJ2-7; the D is unclear. This CDR3 spans 14 amino acids. Between the trimmed V and J ends, which lost 0 bases and 5 bases, there was a span of 12 bases. Germline CDR1 is SGHKS and CDR2 is YYEKEE (reference sequence). The CDR3 nucleotides are TGTGCCAGCAGCTTGGGGGCAGACATCCACGAGCAGTACTTC. Translated: CASSLGADIHEQYF.

This chain joins TRBV27 and TRBJ2-5, with D perhaps assigned TRBD1 or TRBD2 (5 bases each). The germline CDR1 and CDR2 sequences are MNHEY and SMNVEV (reference sequence). The CDR3 runs to 14 residues. Trimming took off 3 bases at V and 5 bases at J, with 13 bases between the two ends. CDR3 sequence reads: CASSFLGEWETQYF. CDR3 nucleotide sequence: TGTGCCAGCAGTTTTCTGGGGGAATGGGAGACCCAGTACTTC.

The chain joins TRBV10-3 to TRBJ2-5; 11 bases map to TRBD2. CDR1 is ENHRY, CDR2 SYGVKD, per germline. Trimming removed 3 bases from V and 3 bases from J; junction bases left unmatched: 12. The CDR3 extends over 18 amino acids. The CDR3 loop is CAISEKKVLGLAEETQYF. The CDR3 DNA reads TGTGCCATCAGTGAAAAAAAGGTCTTGGGACTAGCGGAAGAGACCCAGTACTTC.

The chain links TRBV6-2 or TRBV6-3 to TRBJ2-7; TRBD1 or TRBD2 may be the D gene (5 bases each). Looked up from germline, CDR1 is MNHEY and CDR2 is SVGEGT. Trimming cost V 8 bases and J 1 base, with 9 bases left between them. The length of the CDR3 is 12 residues. In DNA form, the CDR3 reads TGTGCCAGCGGGACGGTATCCTACGAGCAGTACTTC. This codes for CASGTVSYEQYF.

There are a few counts of this clonotype. CDR3 amino acids: CASSVEGLNTGELFF. Here the CDR3 DNA reads TGTGCCAGCAGCGTAGAGGGCCTGAACACCGGGGAGCTGTTTTTT. The chain links TRBV9 to TRBJ2-2; no clear D. Between the trimmed V and J ends, which lost 0 bases and 1 base, there was a span of 7 bases. Per germline, CDR1 SGDLS and CDR2 YYNGEE. The CDR3 has 15 amino acids.

Of note for this clonotype: The final CDR3 position lacks the conserved phenylalanine or tryptophan, pointing to a likely read error. The chain couples TRBV15 to TRBJ1-1; TRBD1 is a possible D gene (6 bases). V dropped 0 bases and J dropped 1 base, with 18 bases sitting between them. This CDR3 has 18 residues. CDR1 is LNHNV, CDR2 YYDKDF, per germline (reference sequence). The CDR3 is CATSREWTEVGANTEAFC. DNA for the CDR3: TGTGCCACCAGCAGAGAGTGGACAGAGGTCGGGGCGAACACTGAAGCTTTCTGT.

The chain uses TRBV24-1 and TRBJ2-1; D assignment may be TRBD1 or TRBD2 (6 bases each). There are 14 residues in the CDR3. V shed 3 bases and J shed 7 bases, with 12 bases lying between them. Germline V lookup: CDR1 KGHDR, CDR2 SFDVKD. The CDR3 region has the DNA TGTGCCACCAGTGATCCGGGGGCGAGTAATGAGCAGTTCTTC. Its translation is CATSDPGASNEQFF.

The V gene is TRBV28, the J gene TRBJ1-3; D call uncertain. Germline V gene sequence: CDR1 MDHEN, CDR2 SYDVKM. CDR3 length: 16 amino acids. V was pared by 5 bases and J by 0 bases, with 14 bases between. CDR3 bases: TGTGCCAGCAGTCCCGGACTCCTACTCTCTGGAAACACCATATATTTT. Its translation: CASSPGLLLSGNTIYF.

The V and J genes are TRBV28 and TRBJ1-5; D remains ambiguous. CDR1 is MDHEN, CDR2 SYDVKM, per germline. The CDR3 spans 15 residues. Deletions cut 0 bases from V and 2 bases from J, with 8 bases between. CDR3 nucleotide sequence: TGTGCCAGCAGTTTATGGAGGAGTGGCAATCAGCCCCAGCATTTT. This encodes CASSLWRSGNQPQHF.

This chain connects TRBV27 to TRBJ1-5, with a tentative D call TRBD1 (5 bases). CDR1 is MNHEY, CDR2 SMNVEV, per germline (reference sequence). The CDR3 runs 14 residues. Trimming left V 8 bases short and J 6 bases short, with 17 bases between. The CDR3 spells CASFFWGTPQPQHF. The CDR3 region has the DNA TGTGCCAGCTTTTTCTGGGGGACTCCTCAGCCCCAGCATTTT.

The V and J genes are TRBV28 and TRBJ2-5, with D perhaps TRBD2 (7 bases). Trimming pared 3 bases from V and 1 base from J, leaving 18 bases between. The CDR3 totals 17 residues. CDR1 is MDHEN, CDR2 SYDVKM, per germline. The CDR3 nucleotides are TGTGCCAGCAGTTTCCATTCGGGGGCTAGCGGCCAAGAGACCCAGTACTTC. Translating it yields CASSFHSGASGQETQYF.

The V and J genes are TRBV5-1 and TRBJ2-2; weak D call: TRBD1 (5 bases). The CDR3 runs 16 residues. V lost 3 bases and J lost 2, with 14 bases in between. Germline CDR1 is SGHRS and CDR2 is YFSETQ. The CDR3 loop reads CASSSNLRENTGELFF. The DNA for the CDR3 is TGCGCCAGCAGCTCCAACCTCAGGGAAAACACCGGGGAGCTGTTTTTT. The full variable domain, completed using reference TRBV5-1 and TRBJ2-2, is KAGVTQTPRYLIKTRGQQVTLSCSPISGHRSVSWYQQTPGQGLQFLFEYFSETQRNKGNFPGRFSGRQFSNSRSEMNVSTLELGDSALYLCASSSNLRENTGELFFGEGSRLTVL.

The chain couples TRBV4-1 to TRBJ1-5; 8 bases map to TRBD1. The CDR3 has 14 residues. Germline CDR1 MGHRA, CDR2 YSYEKL. V shed 3 bases, J shed 4 bases, and the junction held 2 bases outside the gene matches. The CDR3 sequence is CASSHRQGNQPQHF. The CDR3, as DNA: TGCGCCAGCAGCCACCGACAGGGGAATCAGCCCCAGCATTTT.

The V call is TRBV14, the J call TRBJ2-7; tentatively, D is TRBD1 or TRBD2 (5 bases each). This CDR3 is built from 12 residues. V was cut by 4 bases and J by 7 bases, with 11 bases left in between. CDR1 is SGHDN, CDR2 FVKESK, per germline. The CDR3 is CASSPRWGEQYF. The CDR3 DNA reads as TGTGCCAGCAGCCCCCGTTGGGGGGAGCAGTACTTC.

The V call is TRBV29-1, the J call TRBJ2-5; D ambiguous. Germline values: CDR1 SQVTM, CDR2 ANQGSEA. Trimming took off 7 bases at V and 0 bases at J, with 6 bases between the two ends. The CDR3 length is 11 residues. CDR3 nucleotide sequence: TGCAGCGGCGGCCACCAAGAGACCCAGTACTTC. It codes for CSGGHQETQYF.

As regards this clonotype: Relative to the germline gene, one junction end is altered; a read error may explain this. The chain is built from TRBV28 and TRBJ2-3; perhaps TRBD2 as D (6 bases). The germline gives CDR1 MDHEN, CDR2 SYDVKM. The CDR3 contains 11 residues. The CDR3 DNA reads TGTGCCAGCACCAACGCCCGGGGGATCCGGTTT. The encoded protein is CASTNARGIRF. The full variable domain, its missing parts supplied by reference TRBV28 and TRBJ2-3, is DVKVTQSSRYLVKRTGEKVFLECVQDMDHENMFWYRQDPGLGLRLIYFSYDVKMKEKGDIPEGYSVSREKKERFSLILESASTNQTSMYLCASTNARGIRFGPGTRLTVL.

This clonotype was observed a few times. This sequence joins TRBV11-2 and TRBJ2-1, with D uncertain. From germline, CDR1 is SGHAT and CDR2 FQNNGV. CDR3 size: 15 residues. V lost 2 bases and J lost 4, with 12 bases in between. This CDR3 reads CASSLQVPIYNEQFF. The CDR3 DNA is TGTGCCAGCAGCTTACAGGTGCCCATTTACAATGAGCAGTTCTTC.

This clonotype was counted between two and nine times. The chain combines TRBV6-1 with TRBJ2-7; the match to TRBD2 covers 8 bases. The germline CDR1 and CDR2 sequences are MNHNS and SASEGT. The CDR3 has 15 amino acids. With V trimmed by 6 bases and J by 2 bases, 9 bases remained unmatched. As DNA, the CDR3 is TGTGCCAGCAGCGGGGGGGGGCAGGGGACCTACGAGCAGTACTTC. Translating gives CASSGGGQGTYEQYF.

This clonotype was found a few times. The J gene is TRBJ2-7, the V gene TRBV6-2 or TRBV6-3; the match to TRBD2 covers 7 bases. The germline gives CDR1 MNHEY, CDR2 SVGEGT. J was trimmed by 5 bases and V by 7 bases; bases with no gene match: 23. The CDR3 runs to 18 residues. This CDR3 is CASTSAPRDGRFLHEQYF. For the CDR3, the DNA is TGTGCCAGCACCTCGGCCCCCCGGGACGGGAGGTTTCTCCACGAGCAGTACTTC.

This clonotype was picked up many times. The germline gene is not matched at one end of the junction; a read error may be the cause. This chain links TRBV7-3 with TRBJ2-1; 12 bases fit TRBD2. Germline CDR1 reads SGHTA; CDR2 reads FQGTGA. The length of the CDR3 is 16 residues. The CDR3 region is CASSLTGLAGYNEQFF. DNA of the CDR3: TGCGCCAGCAGCTTGACCGGACTAGCGGGGTACAATGAGCAGTTCTTC.